Shown below are 27 T cell receptor beta chains from a single sample sequenced in a study of T cells in narcolepsy. The data were produced by immunoSEQ multiplex PCR, yet TCRdb's version contains in-frame clones alone and is incomplete. The table includes about 30,000 clones, around 79% detected once. The source material was CD45RA- memory CD4+ T cells from PBMCs. These receptors originate from a human donor with narcolepsy.

The chain links TRBV27 to TRBJ2-1; the D gene is possibly TRBD2 (5 bases). Germline V lookup: CDR1 MNHEY, CDR2 SMNVEV (reference sequence). The V end lost 5 bases, the J end lost 2 bases, and 13 bases lay between the germline ends. There are 15 residues in the CDR3. CDR3 nucleotide sequence: TGTGCCAGCAGTCCGGGGAGTTTGCCCTACAATGAGCAGTTCTTC. Its protein product is CASSPGSLPYNEQFF.

This clone was found once. This chain links TRBV15 with TRBJ2-1; D possibly corresponds to TRBD2 (5 bases). V gave up 0 bases and J gave up 4 bases, with 19 bases separating them. This CDR3 comprises 18 residues. Looked up from germline, CDR1 is LNHNV and CDR2 is YYDKDF (reference sequence). This chain's CDR3 is CATSRESPGERGYNEQFF. The CDR3, as DNA: TGTGCCACCAGCAGAGAGTCTCCCGGGGAGCGTGGGTACAATGAGCAGTTCTTC. Looking up the rest from reference TRBV15 and TRBJ2-1 gives the full variable domain: DAMVIQNPRYQVTQFGKPVTLSCSQTLNHNVMYWYQQKSSQAPKLLFHYYDKDFNNEADTPDNFQSRRPNTSFCFLDIRSPGLGDTAMYLCATSRESPGERGYNEQFFGPGTRLTVL.

The chain is built from TRBV6-1 and TRBJ2-5, with D perhaps matching TRBD2 (7 bases). Trimming shortened V by 8 bases and J by 7 bases, and 20 bases separated the two germline ends. Per germline, CDR1 MNHNS and CDR2 SASEGT. This CDR3 is built from 14 residues. This CDR3 reads CASFPVGGLGTQYF. CDR3 DNA sequence: TGTGCCAGCTTCCCAGTGGGGGGGCTGGGGACCCAGTACTTC.

V gene TRBV9 combines with J gene TRBJ2-2, with D unclear. The CDR3 length is 15 residues. V dropped 0 bases and J dropped 1 base, with 7 bases sitting between them. Germline V gene lookup returns CDR1 SGDLS and CDR2 YYNGEE. The CDR3 reads CASSVGALNTGELFF. CDR3 sequence (DNA): TGTGCCAGCAGCGTAGGGGCCTTGAACACCGGGGAGCTGTTTTTT.

This chain connects TRBV2 to TRBJ1-1, with 7 nucleotides matching TRBD1. The CDR3 spans 15 residues. The J segment lost 6 bases and the V segment lost 4 bases, leaving 11 bases of the junction unmatched. CDR1 SNHLY and CDR2 FYNNEI come from the germline V gene. In nucleotides, the CDR3 is TGTGCCAGCAGTGGAAGCATTCGGCAGGGGGCTGAAGCTTTCTTT. Its translation: CASSGSIRQGAEAFF. The entire variable domain, with the rest obtained from reference TRBV2 and TRBJ1-1, is as follows: EPEVTQTPSHQVTQMGQEVILRCVPISNHLYFYWYRQILGQKVEFLVSFYNNEISEKSEIFDDQFSVERPDGSNFTLKIRSTKLEDSAMYFCASSGSIRQGAEAFFGQGTRLTVV.

The chain is built from TRBV7-8 and TRBJ2-3; 8 positions agree with TRBD1. In germline, CDR1 is SGHVS, CDR2 FQNEAQ. The CDR3 sequence is 17 residues long. J lost 4 bases, V lost 3 bases, and 12 bases had no gene match. CDR3 coding DNA: TGTGCCAGCAGCTTTTTAAGACAAGGGGGACAGGCAGATACGCAGTATTTT. Residues: CASSFLRQGGQADTQYF.

This chain connects TRBV6-5 to TRBJ1-2; D is possibly TRBD1 (5 bases). Deletions cut 2 bases from V and 1 base from J, with 5 bases between. CDR1 is MNHEY and CDR2 is SVGAGI in the germline V gene. The CDR3 totals 13 residues. CDR3 amino acids: CASSYDSNYGYTF. The CDR3 nucleotides are TGTGCCAGCAGTTACGACAGTAACTATGGCTACACCTTC.

The chain couples TRBV6-5 to TRBJ2-2; D uncertain. Germline CDR1 and CDR2: MNHEY and SVGAGI. Trimming shortened V by 5 bases and J by 4 bases, and 14 bases separated the two germline ends. The CDR3 is made up of 15 amino acids. CDR3: CASSGRLRGTGELFF. Written as DNA, the CDR3 is TGTGCCAGCAGTGGACGCCTCCGAGGCACCGGGGAGCTGTTTTTT.

The chain links TRBV20-1 to TRBJ2-1, with D perhaps matching TRBD1 (5 bases). Germline V gives CDR1 DFQATT, CDR2 SNEGSKA (reference sequence). Trimming pared 3 bases from V and 9 bases from J, leaving 6 bases between. The CDR3 extends over 10 amino acids. The CDR3 protein is CSASRGEQFF. The CDR3 nucleotides read TGCAGTGCTAGTAGGGGTGAGCAGTTCTTC.

This clone was observed once. The chain joins TRBV30 to TRBJ1-3; possible D gene TRBD1, 6 bases. Trimming took off 4 bases at V and 5 bases at J, with 15 bases between the two ends. In germline, CDR1 is GTSNPN, CDR2 SVGIG (reference sequence). The CDR3 consists of 14 residues. CDR3 in amino acids: CAWKLGTIRNTIYF. The CDR3 nucleotides read TGTGCCTGGAAGCTCGGGACAATTCGAAACACCATATATTTT.

The chain's CDR3 is CASSILGVGTEAFF. The CDR3, as DNA: TGTGCCAGTAGTATCCTGGGGGTAGGCACTGAAGCTTTCTTT. The J gene is TRBJ1-1, the V gene TRBV19; D may be TRBD1 (5 bases). The CDR3 is 14 amino acids. The germline V gene encodes CDR1 LNHDA and CDR2 SQIVND (reference sequence). Trimming removed 3 bases at V and 4 bases at J, with 12 bases between.

The sample holds one count of this clone. This rearrangement joins TRBV11-3 to TRBJ2-7; TRBD1 might be the D (6 bases). The germline gives CDR1 SGHNT, CDR2 YENEEA. The CDR3 extends over 13 amino acids. V shed 7 bases and J shed 0 bases, with 10 bases lying between them. The chain's CDR3 is CASTEGGSYEQYF. For the CDR3, the DNA is TGTGCCAGCACCGAAGGGGGCTCCTACGAGCAGTACTTC.

V usage is TRBV19 and J usage is TRBJ2-3; the D gene is possibly TRBD2 (5 bases). Germline V gives CDR1 LNHDA, CDR2 SQIVND (reference sequence). The V end was cut by 3 bases, the J end by 1 base, with 11 bases between. There are 15 residues in the CDR3. Written as DNA, the CDR3 is TGTGCCAGTAGTATCGGGAAGGGCGGCACAGATACGCAGTATTTT. Translated, it gives CASSIGKGGTDTQYF.

The chain carries TRBV5-8 and TRBJ2-4; D is unresolved. The CDR3 has 14 residues. V was pared by 0 bases and J by 2 bases, with 6 bases between. In germline, CDR1 is SGHTS, CDR2 YDEGEE. The CDR3 region has the DNA TGTGCCAGCAGCTTGGATGGCCCCAAAAACATTCAGTACTTC. The encoded protein is CASSLDGPKNIQYF.

This chain uses TRBV5-1 with TRBJ1-2, with no clear D. V lost 0 bases to trimming and J lost 4 bases, with 13 bases between them. In germline, CDR1 is SGHRS, CDR2 YFSETQ. The CDR3 is made up of 15 amino acids. The CDR3 DNA reads as TGCGCCAGCAGCTTGGATCCCACGATATCCTATGGCTACACCTTC. It translates to CASSLDPTISYGYTF.

The rearrangement uses TRBV5-5 and TRBJ1-5; 7 bases fit TRBD1. This CDR3 has 15 amino acids. Germline V gives CDR1 SGHKS, CDR2 YYEKEE (reference sequence). V dropped 6 bases and J dropped 1; count of bases not matched to a gene: 7. The CDR3 DNA is TGTGCCAGCAACAAGGGGGCCCCGAGCAATCAGCCCCAGCATTTT. Protein sequence: CASNKGAPSNQPQHF. Based on the CDR3 plus reference TRBV5-5 and TRBJ1-5, the full variable domain is DAGVTQSPTHLIKTRGQQVTLRCSPISGHKSVSWYQQVLGQGPQFIFQYYEKEERGRGNFPDRFSARQFPNYSSELNVNALLLGDSALYLCASNKGAPSNQPQHFGDGTRLSIL.

This sequence joins TRBV4-1 and TRBJ1-1; 8 bases match TRBD1. The germline CDR1 and CDR2 sequences are MGHRA and YSYEKL. This CDR3 comprises 17 residues. Germline trimming cut 3 bases from V and 3 bases from J; bases unmatched to any gene: 12. CDR3 protein: CASSQGTGLPTDTEAFF. In DNA, the CDR3 is TGCGCCAGCAGCCAGGGGACAGGACTCCCAACCGACACTGAAGCTTTCTTT.

The chain recombines TRBV6-5 with TRBJ2-1; D assignment may be TRBD1 or TRBD2 (5 bases each). Trimming pared 6 bases from V and 2 bases from J, leaving 11 bases between. The CDR3 contains 14 residues. Germline-derived CDR1 and CDR2 are MNHEY and SVGAGI. The CDR3 DNA reads TGTGCCAGCAGGGGGACGATGACCTACAATGAGCAGTTCTTC. This encodes CASRGTMTYNEQFF.

The chain recombines TRBV28 with TRBJ2-1; TRBD1 aligns across 9 bases. The ends lost 4 bases at V and 8 bases at J; junction bases unmatched: 12. The CDR3 loop spans 16 amino acids. Germline lookup yields CDR1 MDHEN and CDR2 SYDVKM. CDR3 region: CASSSLPGQGFYEQFF. CDR3 sequence (DNA): TGTGCCAGCAGTTCGCTCCCGGGACAGGGCTTTTATGAGCAGTTCTTC.

This clone was detected only a few times. J is TRBJ1-1 and V is TRBV30; D gene uncertain. CDR3 length equals 14 residues. V was cut by 4 bases and J by 6 bases, with 18 bases left in between. Germline assignment: CDR1 GTSNPN and CDR2 SVGIG (reference sequence). The CDR3 protein is CAWKGRAVTSEAFF. In DNA form, the CDR3 reads TGTGCCTGGAAGGGCCGGGCGGTTACGTCTGAAGCTTTCTTT.

Here the CDR3 DNA reads TGCAGCGCACAGGGGATCGGGGAGCTGTTTTTT. Its translation: CSAQGIGELFF. V is TRBV29-1 and J is TRBJ2-2, with TRBD1 identical over 7 bases. The CDR3 covers 11 residues. V lost 7 bases to trimming and J lost 7 bases; unmatched junction nucleotides: 3. Germline V gives CDR1 SQVTM, CDR2 ANQGSEA.

This chain links TRBV7-9 with TRBJ1-2; 12 bases align to TRBD1. The CDR3 has 15 residues. CDR1 SEHNR and CDR2 FQNEAQ come from the germline V gene (reference sequence). The ends lost 3 bases at V and 4 bases at J; junction bases unmatched: 3. CDR3 DNA sequence: TGTGCCAGCAGCTTGGGACAGGGGGCTGTCTATGGCTACACCTTC. It codes for CASSLGQGAVYGYTF.

This clone was seen once. The chain links TRBV4-1 to TRBJ2-5; the match to TRBD1 covers 8 bases. J lost 2 bases, V lost 1 base, and 12 bases had no gene match. This CDR3 comprises 18 residues. Germline V lookup: CDR1 MGHRA, CDR2 YSYEKL. CDR3 loop: CASSQVGRDRKNQETQYF. In DNA, the CDR3 is TGCGCCAGCAGCCAAGTCGGCAGGGACAGGAAGAATCAAGAGACCCAGTACTTC.

The chain couples TRBV7-3 to TRBJ2-7, with 8 bases that match TRBD1. The germline V gene has CDR1 SGHTA and CDR2 FQGTGA. The CDR3 length is 13 residues. The J segment lost 5 bases and the V segment lost 3 bases, leaving 3 bases of the junction unmatched. In DNA form, the CDR3 reads TGTGCCAGCAGCTTCGGACAGGGCAACGAGCAGTACTTC. This translates into CASSFGQGNEQYF.

This chain joins TRBV2 and TRBJ2-5; D possibly corresponds to TRBD2 (7 bases). The germline gives CDR1 SNHLY, CDR2 FYNNEI. V was pared by 4 bases and J by 5 bases, with 11 bases between. The CDR3 is made up of 13 amino acids. The CDR3 region has the DNA TGTGCCAGCAGTGTAGGGAGGGGGGAGACCCAGTACTTC. Encoded protein: CASSVGRGETQYF.

The V call is TRBV12-5, the J call TRBJ1-1, with D possibly TRBD1 on 5 matching bases. Per germline, CDR1 LGHNT and CDR2 FRNRAP. The CDR3 consists of 17 residues. V lost 0 bases and J lost 0, with 14 bases in between. CDR3 nucleotides: TGTGCTAGTGGTTTGGTACTTGGGGCAGTAATGAACACTGAAGCTTTCTTT. This codes for CASGLVLGAVMNTEAFF.

The gene calls are TRBV29-1 and TRBJ2-6, with D possibly TRBD1 on 7 matching bases. Germline lookup yields CDR1 SQVTM and CDR2 ANQGSEA. Trimming removed 4 bases at V and 9 bases at J, with 13 bases between. CDR3 size: 13 residues. CDR3 nucleotides: TGCAGCGTTGCTGACAGGGAGGTCAACGTCCTGACTTTC. The encoded protein is CSVADREVNVLTF.